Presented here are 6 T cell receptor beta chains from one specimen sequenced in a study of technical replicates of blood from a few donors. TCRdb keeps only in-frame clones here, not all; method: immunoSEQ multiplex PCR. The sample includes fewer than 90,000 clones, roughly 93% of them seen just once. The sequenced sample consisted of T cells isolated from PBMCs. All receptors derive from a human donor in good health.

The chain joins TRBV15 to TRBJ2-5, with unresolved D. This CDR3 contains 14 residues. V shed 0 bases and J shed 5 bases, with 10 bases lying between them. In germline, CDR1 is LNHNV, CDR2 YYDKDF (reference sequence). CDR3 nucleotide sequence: TGTGCCACCAGCAGAGATCTGAAGGAGGAGACCCAGTACTTC. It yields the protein CATSRDLKEETQYF.

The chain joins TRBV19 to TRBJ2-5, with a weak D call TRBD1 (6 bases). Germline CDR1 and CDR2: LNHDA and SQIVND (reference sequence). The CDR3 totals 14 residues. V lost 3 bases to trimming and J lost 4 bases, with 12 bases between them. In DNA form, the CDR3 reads TGTGCCAGTAGTATCCGCCAGGGGCCAGAGACCCAGTACTTC. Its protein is CASSIRQGPETQYF.

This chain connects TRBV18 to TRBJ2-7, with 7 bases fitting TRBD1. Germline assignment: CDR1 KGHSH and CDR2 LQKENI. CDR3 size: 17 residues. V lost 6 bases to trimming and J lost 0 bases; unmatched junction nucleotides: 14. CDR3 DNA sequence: TGTGCCAGCTCTCCCCCTTCCGCCCGGGACAGCTCCTACGAGCAGTACTTC. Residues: CASSPPSARDSSYEQYF.

The CDR3: CASSPGTGLGETQYF. As DNA, the CDR3 is TGTGCCAGCAGCCCCGGGACGGGACTCGGGGAGACCCAGTACTTC. The gene calls are TRBV11-3 and TRBJ2-5; a weak D match, TRBD2 (6 bases). The V gene's germline CDR1 is SGHNT and CDR2 YENEEA. The V gene lost 5 bases and the J gene lost 5 bases, with 18 bases spanning the gap. This CDR3 contains 15 residues.

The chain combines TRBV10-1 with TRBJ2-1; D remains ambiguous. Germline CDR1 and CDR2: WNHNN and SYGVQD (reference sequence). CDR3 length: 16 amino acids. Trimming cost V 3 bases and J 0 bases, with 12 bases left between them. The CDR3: CASSDRLLSSYNEQFF. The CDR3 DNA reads TGCGCCAGCAGTGACCGACTTTTGAGCTCCTACAATGAGCAGTTCTTC.

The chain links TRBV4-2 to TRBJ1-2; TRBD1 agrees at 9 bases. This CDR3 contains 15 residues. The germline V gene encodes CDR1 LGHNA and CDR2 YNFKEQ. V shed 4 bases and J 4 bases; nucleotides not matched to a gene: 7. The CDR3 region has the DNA TGTGCCAGCAGCCGACGGACAGGGGATTTCTATGGCTACACCTTC. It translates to CASSRRTGDFYGYTF.